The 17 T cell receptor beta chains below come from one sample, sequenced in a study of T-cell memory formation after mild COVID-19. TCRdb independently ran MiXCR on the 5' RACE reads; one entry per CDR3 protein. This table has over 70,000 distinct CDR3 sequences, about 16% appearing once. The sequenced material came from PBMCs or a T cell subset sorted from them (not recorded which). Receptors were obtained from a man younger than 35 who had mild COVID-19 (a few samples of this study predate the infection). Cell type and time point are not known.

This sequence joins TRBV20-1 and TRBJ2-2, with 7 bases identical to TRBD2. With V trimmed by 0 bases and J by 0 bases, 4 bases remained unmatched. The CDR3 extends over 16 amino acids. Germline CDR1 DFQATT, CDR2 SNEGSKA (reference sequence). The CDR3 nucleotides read TGCAGTGCTAGAGATACCGGGAGGCCGAACACCGGGGAGCTGTTTTTT. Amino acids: CSARDTGRPNTGELFF.

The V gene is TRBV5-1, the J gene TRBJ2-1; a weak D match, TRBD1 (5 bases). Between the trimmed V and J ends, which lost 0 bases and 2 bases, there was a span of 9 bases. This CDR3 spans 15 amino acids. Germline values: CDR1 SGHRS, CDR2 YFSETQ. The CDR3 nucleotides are TGCGCCAGCAGCTTGGCAGGGTTGACCTACAATGAGCAGTTCTTC. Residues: CASSLAGLTYNEQFF.

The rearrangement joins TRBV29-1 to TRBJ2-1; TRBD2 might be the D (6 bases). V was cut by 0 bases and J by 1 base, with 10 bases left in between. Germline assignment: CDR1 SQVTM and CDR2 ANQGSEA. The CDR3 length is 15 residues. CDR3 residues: CSVEDFGRSYNEQFF. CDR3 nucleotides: TGCAGCGTTGAAGATTTTGGGAGGTCCTACAATGAGCAGTTCTTC.

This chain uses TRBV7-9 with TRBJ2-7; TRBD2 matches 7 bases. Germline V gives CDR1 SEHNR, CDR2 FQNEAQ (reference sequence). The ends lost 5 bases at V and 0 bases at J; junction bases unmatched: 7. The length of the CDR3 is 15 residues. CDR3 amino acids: CASSPPTSYSYEQYF. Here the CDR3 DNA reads TGTGCCAGCAGCCCACCGACTAGCTACTCCTACGAGCAGTACTTC.

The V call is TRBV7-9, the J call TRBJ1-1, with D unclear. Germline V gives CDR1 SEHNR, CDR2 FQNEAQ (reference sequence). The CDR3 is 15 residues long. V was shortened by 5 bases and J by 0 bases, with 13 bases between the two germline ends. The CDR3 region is CASSPAPTLNTEAFF. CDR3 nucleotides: TGTGCCAGCAGCCCAGCGCCCACATTGAACACTGAAGCTTTCTTT.

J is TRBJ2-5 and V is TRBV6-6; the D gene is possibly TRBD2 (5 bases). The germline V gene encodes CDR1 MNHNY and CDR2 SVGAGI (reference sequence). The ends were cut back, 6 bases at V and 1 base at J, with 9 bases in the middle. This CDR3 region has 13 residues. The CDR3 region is CASRVASQETQYF. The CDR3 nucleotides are TGTGCCAGCAGGGTAGCGAGCCAAGAGACCCAGTACTTC.

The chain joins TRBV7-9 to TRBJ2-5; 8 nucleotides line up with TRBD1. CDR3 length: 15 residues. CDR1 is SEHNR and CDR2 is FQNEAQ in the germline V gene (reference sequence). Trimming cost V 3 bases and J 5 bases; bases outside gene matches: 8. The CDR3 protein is CASSFSQGAWETQYF. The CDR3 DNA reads TGTGCCAGCAGCTTCTCGCAGGGGGCATGGGAGACCCAGTACTTC.

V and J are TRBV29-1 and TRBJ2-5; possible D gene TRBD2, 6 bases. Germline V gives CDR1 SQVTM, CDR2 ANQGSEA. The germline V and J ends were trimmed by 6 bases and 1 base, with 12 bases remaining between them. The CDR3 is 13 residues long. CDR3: CSVEGTAQETQYF. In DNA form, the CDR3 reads TGCAGCGTGGAGGGGACGGCCCAAGAGACCCAGTACTTC.

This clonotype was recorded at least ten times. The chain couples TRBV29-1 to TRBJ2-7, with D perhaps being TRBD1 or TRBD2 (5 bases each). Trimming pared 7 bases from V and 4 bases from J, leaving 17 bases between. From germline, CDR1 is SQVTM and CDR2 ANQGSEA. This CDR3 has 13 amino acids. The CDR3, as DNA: TGCAGCGCCCGAGGACCGGGGCCGTACGAGCAGTACTTC. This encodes CSARGPGPYEQYF.

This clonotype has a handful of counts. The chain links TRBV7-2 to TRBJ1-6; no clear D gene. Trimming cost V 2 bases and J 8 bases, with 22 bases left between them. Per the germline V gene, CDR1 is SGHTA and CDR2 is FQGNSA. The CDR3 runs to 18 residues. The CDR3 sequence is CASSLSAALQPRDSPLHF. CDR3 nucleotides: TGTGCCAGCAGCTTAAGTGCAGCTCTTCAGCCAAGGGATTCACCCCTCCACTTT.

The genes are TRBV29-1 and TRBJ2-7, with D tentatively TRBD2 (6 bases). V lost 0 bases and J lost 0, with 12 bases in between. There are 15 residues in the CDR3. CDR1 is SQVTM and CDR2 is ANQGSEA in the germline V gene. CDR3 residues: CSVEDPGGSSYEQYF. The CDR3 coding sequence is TGCAGCGTTGAAGATCCCGGGGGAAGCTCCTACGAGCAGTACTTC.

The CDR3 region has the DNA TGTGCCAGCAGCTGGGCGGGGGCCCCAGATACGCAGTATTTT. Amino acids: CASSWAGAPDTQYF. This chain uses TRBV7-2 with TRBJ2-3; D is possibly TRBD2 (7 bases). CDR3 size: 14 residues. The germline gives CDR1 SGHTA, CDR2 FQGNSA. The germline V and J ends were trimmed by 4 bases and 4 bases, with 12 bases remaining between them.

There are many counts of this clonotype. Here the CDR3 reads CASSMAGRIYEQYV. CDR3 nucleotide sequence: TGTGCCAGCAGTATGGCGGGCAGGATCTACGAGCAGTACGTC. The chain has TRBV28 and TRBJ2-7, with D maybe TRBD2 (5 bases). The germline gives CDR1 MDHEN, CDR2 SYDVKM. This CDR3 is 14 amino acids long. V was cut by 5 bases and J by 3 bases, with 14 bases left in between.

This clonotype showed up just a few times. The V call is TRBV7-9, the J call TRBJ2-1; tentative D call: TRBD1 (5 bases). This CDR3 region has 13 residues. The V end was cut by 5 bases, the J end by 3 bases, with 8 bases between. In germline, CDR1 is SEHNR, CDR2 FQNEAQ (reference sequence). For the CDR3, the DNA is TGTGCCAGCAGCACTGACAGCTACAATGAGCAGTTCTTC. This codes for CASSTDSYNEQFF.

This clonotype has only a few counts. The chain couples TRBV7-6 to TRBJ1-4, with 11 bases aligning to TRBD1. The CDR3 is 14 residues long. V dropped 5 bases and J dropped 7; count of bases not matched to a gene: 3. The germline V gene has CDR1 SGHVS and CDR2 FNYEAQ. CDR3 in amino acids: CASSRTGGFEKLFF. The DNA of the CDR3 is TGTGCCAGCAGCCGGACAGGGGGCTTTGAAAAACTGTTTTTT.

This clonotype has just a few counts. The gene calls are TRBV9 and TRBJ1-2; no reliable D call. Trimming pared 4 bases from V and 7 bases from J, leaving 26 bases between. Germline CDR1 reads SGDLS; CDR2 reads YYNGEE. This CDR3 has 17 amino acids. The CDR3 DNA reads TGTGCCAGCAGCCCAGACGGTTTCGGGTTTCCACAGACTGGCTACACCTTC. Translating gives CASSPDGFGFPQTGYTF.

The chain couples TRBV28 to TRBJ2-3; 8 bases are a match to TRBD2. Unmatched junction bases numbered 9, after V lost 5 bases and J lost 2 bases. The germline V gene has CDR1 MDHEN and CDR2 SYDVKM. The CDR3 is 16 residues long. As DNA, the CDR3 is TGTGCCAGCAGTCCGTCTCGAGCGGGGGACACAGATACGCAGTATTTT. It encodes CASSPSRAGDTDTQYF.